This T cell receptor beta chain appears in the sequencing data of a study of STAT3 mutations in large granular lymphocyte leukemia. Whole-study findings and limits: A small but highly pathogenic clone may have been missed. Sampling intervals varied between patients and samples. At least one immunodominant TCR beta clonotype appeared in every T-cell large granular lymphocyte leukemia patient.

Note on this clone: Its antigen is not identified.

Germline lookup yields CDR1 SEHNR and CDR2 FQNEAQ (reference sequence). V lost 3 bases and J lost 8, with 19 bases in between. The CDR3 consists of 15 residues. Measured with immunoSEQ multiplex PCR; TCRdb has only the in-frame clones, and not every one. The data show around 15,000 clones, around 90% seen once. The specimen was peripheral blood mononuclear cells. This receptor was obtained from a woman in her forties or fifties with T-cell large granular lymphocyte leukemia. Some clones in this sample may be carry-over from other donors' samples. V gene TRBV7-9 combines with J gene TRBJ1-2; D gene uncertain. The CDR3 nucleotides read TGTGCCAGCAGCTTCGAGACCTTCGTGTCGGGGGGCTACACCTTC. This codes for CASSFETFVSGGYTF.